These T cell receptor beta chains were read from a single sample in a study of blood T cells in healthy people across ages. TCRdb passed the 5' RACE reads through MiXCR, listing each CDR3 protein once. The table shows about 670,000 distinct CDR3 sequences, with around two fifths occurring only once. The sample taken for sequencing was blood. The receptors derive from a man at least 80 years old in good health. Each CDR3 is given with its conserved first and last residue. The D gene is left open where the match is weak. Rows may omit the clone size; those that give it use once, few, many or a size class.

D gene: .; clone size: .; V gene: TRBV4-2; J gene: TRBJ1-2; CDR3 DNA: TGTGCCAGCAGCCAATCTCGGGGGGGCTACACCTTC; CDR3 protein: CASSQSRGGYTF
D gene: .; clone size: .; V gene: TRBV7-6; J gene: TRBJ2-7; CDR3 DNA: TGTGCTAGCAGCTTAGACTCCGGGACTGTCTACGAGCAGTACTTC; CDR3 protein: CASSLDSGTVYEQYF
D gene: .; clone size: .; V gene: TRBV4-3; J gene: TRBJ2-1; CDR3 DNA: TGCGCCAGCAGCCAAGATCAGAACCTCAATGAGCAGTTCTTC; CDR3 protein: CASSQDQNLNEQFF
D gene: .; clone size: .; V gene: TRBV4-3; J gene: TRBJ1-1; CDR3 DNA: TGCGCCAGCAGCCAAGAAGGGGGGGAGAACACTGAAGCTTTCTTT; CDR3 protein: CASSQEGGENTEAFF
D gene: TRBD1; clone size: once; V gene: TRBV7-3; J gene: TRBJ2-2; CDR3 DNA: TGTGCCAGCAGCTTAGTTACAGGGGTGAACACCGGGGAGCTGTTTTTT; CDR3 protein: CASSLVTGVNTGELFF
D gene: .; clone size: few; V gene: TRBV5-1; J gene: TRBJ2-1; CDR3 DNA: TGCGCCAGCAGCTTGGAACCCCCCCAACAATCATGGCAGTTCTTC; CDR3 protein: CASSLEPPQQSWQFF
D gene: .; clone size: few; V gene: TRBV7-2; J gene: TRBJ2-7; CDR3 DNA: TGTGCCAGCAGCTTATCGGATCTCGACTACGAGCAGTACTTC; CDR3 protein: CASSLSDLDYEQYF
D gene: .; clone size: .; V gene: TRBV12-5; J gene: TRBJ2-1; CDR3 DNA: TGTGCTAGTGGTTCCACGAACGCGGGATTCGGCAATGAGCAGTTCTTC; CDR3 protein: CASGSTNAGFGNEQFF
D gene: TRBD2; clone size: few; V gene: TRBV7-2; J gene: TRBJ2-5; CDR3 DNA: TGTGCCAGCAGTTCCCGTAGCGGGAGCGGTGAGCAGTACTTC; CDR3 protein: CASSSRSGSGEQYF
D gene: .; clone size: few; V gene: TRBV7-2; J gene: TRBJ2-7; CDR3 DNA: TGTGCCAGCAGCAGAAAGGGGACTTACGAGCAGTACTTC; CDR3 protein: CASSRKGTYEQYF
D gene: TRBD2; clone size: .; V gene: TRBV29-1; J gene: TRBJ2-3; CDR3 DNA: TGCAGCGTTGGGGCGGGGGGCGACAAAGATACGCAGTATTTT; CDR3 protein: CSVGAGGDKDTQYF
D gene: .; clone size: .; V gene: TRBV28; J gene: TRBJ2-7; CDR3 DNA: TGTGCCAGCAGACGAGAGCTACAGAGCTACGAGCAGTACTTC; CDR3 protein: CASRRELQSYEQYF
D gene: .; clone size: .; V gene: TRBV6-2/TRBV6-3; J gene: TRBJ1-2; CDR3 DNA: TGTGCCAGCACTCTAAGTGGAACAGCGAAACTTGGTGGCTACACCTTC; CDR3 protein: CASTLSGTAKLGGYTF
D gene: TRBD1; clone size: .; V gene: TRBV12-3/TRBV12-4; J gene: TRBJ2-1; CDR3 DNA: TGTGCCAGCAGGGGGACAGGGTCCTACAATGAGCAGTTCTTC; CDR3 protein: CASRGTGSYNEQFF
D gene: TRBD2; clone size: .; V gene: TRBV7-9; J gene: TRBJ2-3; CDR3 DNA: TGTGCCAGCAGCTTTTGGACTAGTTGGCCAGATACGCAGTATTTT; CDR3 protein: CASSFWTSWPDTQYF
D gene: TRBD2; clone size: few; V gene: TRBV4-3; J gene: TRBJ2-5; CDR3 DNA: TGCGCCAGCAGCCAGAGGGAGGGACTAGCGGGAGTTGGGGAGCAGTACTTC; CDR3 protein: CASSQREGLAGVGEQYF
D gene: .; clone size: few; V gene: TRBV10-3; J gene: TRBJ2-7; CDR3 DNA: TGTGCCATCAGTGAAAGGACAGAGTACGAGCAGTACTTC; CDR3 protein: CAISERTEYEQYF
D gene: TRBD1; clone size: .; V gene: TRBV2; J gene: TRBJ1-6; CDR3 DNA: TGTGCCAGCAGTACAGGACAGGGTGTCGCTTCACCCCTCCACTTT; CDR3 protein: CASSTGQGVASPLHF
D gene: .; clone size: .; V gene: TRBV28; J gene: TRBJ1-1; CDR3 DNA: TGTGCCAGCAGTTCCCCCGTTGTGGGGGGGCGGAACACTGAAGCTTTCTTT; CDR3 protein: CASSSPVVGGRNTEAFF
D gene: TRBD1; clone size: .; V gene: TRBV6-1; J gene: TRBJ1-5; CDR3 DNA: TGTGCCAGCAGCGAGACAGGGTTTAGCAATCAGCCCCAGAATTTT; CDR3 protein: CASSETGFSNQPQNF
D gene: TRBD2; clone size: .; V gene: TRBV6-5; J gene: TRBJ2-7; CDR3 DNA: TGTGCCAGCAAGGCCCTAGCGGGGAACTACGAGCAGTACTTC; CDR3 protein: CASKALAGNYEQYF
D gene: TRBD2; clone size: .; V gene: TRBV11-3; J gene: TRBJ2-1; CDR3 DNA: TGTGCAGCAGCCCCGAGCGGGGCCAGCTCCTACAATGAGCAGTTCTTC; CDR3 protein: CAAAPSGASSYNEQFF
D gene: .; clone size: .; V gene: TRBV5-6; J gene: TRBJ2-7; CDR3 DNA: TGTGCCAGCAGCTTCGTTGGGGGGAGGAGATACGAGCAGTACTTC; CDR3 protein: CASSFVGGRRYEQYF
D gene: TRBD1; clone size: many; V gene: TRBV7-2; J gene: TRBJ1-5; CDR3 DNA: TGTGCCAGCACCGCCGGGACAGGAGTCAATCAGCCCCAGCATTTT; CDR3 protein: CASTAGTGVNQPQHF
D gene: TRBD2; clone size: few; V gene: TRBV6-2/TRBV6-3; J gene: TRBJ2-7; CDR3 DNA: TGTGCCAGCAGACTAAGCGGGAGAGCATACGAGCAGTACTTC; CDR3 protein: CASRLSGRAYEQYF
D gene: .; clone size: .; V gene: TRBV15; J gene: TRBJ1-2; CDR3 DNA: TGTGCCACCAGCACAGACTCGGTCTATGGCTACACCTTC; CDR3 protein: CATSTDSVYGYTF
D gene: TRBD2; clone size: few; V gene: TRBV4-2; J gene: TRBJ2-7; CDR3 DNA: TGTGCCAGCAGCCAGGCCTCAGCGGGAGTCGAGGCGTACGAGCAGTACTTC; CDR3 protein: CASSQASAGVEAYEQYF
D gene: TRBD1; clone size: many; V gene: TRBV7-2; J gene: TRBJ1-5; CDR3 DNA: TGTGCCAGCAGCTTAGGAGGGGGCGGTCAGCCCCAGCATTTT; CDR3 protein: CASSLGGGGQPQHF
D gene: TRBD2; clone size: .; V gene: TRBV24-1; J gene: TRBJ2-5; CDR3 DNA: TGTGCCACCAGTGATCCAGCGGGAGGGAAAAACAATGAGCAGTACTTC; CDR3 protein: CATSDPAGGKNNEQYF
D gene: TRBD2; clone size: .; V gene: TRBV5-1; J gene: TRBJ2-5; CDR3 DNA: TGCGCCAGCAGCTTGACGGCGGGGGGGCCTAGCAATGAGCAGTACTTC; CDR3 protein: CASSLTAGGPSNEQYF
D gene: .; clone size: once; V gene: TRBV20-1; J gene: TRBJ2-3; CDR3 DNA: TGCAGTGCTAGTGAGCGGAGCGCAGATACGCAGTATTTT; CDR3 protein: CSASERSADTQYF
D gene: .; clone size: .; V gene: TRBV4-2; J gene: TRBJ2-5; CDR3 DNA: TGTGCCAGCAGCCAAGAAGCAAGACCTGAGACCCAGTACTTC; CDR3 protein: CASSQEARPETQYF
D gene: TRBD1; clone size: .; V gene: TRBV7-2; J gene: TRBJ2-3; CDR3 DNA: TGTGCCAGCAGCACGGGACAGGTCGGCACAGATACGCAGTATTTT; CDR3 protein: CASSTGQVGTDTQYF
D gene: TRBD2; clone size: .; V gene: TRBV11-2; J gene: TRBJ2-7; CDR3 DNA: TGTGCCAGCAGTCCCGGGACTAGTCACTACAATGAGCAGTACTTC; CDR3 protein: CASSPGTSHYNEQYF
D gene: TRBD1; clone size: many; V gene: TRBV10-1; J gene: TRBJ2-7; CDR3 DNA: TGCGCCAGCAGTGGACAGGGCTACTACGAGCAGTACTTC; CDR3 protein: CASSGQGYYEQYF
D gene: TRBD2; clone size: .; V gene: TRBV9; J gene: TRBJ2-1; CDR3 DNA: TGTGCCAGCAGCGTCTCCTCACTAGCGGGAGGGCGGCATGAGCAGTTCTTC; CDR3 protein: CASSVSSLAGGRHEQFF
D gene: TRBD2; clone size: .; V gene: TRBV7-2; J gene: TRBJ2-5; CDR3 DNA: TGTGCCAGCAGCTTAGAGTCTAGCGGAAGGGAGACCCAGTACTTC; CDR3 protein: CASSLESSGRETQYF
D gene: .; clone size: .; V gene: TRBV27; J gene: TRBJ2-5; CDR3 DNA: TGTGCCAGCAGTTTCCTCCCCTTGAATCAAGAGACCCAGTACTTC; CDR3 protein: CASSFLPLNQETQYF
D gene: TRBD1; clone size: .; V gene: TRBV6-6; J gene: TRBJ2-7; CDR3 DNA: TGTGCCAGCAGTTCCCCAGGACAGGAAAGCTCCTACGAGCAGTACTTC; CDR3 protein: CASSSPGQESSYEQYF
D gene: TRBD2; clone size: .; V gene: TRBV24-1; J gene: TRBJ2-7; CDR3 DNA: TGTGCCACCCGAATCGACGGATTTCGCGGGAGGGGATACAATGAGCAGTACTTC; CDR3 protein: CATRIDGFRGRGYNEQYF
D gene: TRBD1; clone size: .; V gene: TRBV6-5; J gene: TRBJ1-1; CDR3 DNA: TGTGCCAGCAGACCCAGACAGGGCAGCACTGAAGCTTTCTTT; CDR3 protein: CASRPRQGSTEAFF
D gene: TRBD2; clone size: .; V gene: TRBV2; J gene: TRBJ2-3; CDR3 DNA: TGTGCCAGCATACGGGCGGGGGGACCTAATAATACGCAGTATTTT; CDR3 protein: CASIRAGGPNNTQYF
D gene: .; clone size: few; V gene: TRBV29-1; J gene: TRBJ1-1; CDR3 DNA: TGCAGCGCCGGAAGGGCAGGGGATGGTGAAGCTTTCTTT; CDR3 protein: CSAGRAGDGEAFF
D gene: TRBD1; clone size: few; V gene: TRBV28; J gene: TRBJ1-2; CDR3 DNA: TGTGCCAGCAGTACCCCGGGACAGGGCAACTATGGCTACACCTTC; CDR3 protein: CASSTPGQGNYGYTF
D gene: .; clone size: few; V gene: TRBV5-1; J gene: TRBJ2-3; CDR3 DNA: TGCGCCAGCAGCTCGACGGGGTGGTTCGGAGATACGCAGTATTTT; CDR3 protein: CASSSTGWFGDTQYF
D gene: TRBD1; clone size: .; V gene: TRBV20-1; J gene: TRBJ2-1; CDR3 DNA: TGCAGTGCTAGTACCCAGGGGGCTTCGGGCAATGAGCAGTTCTTC; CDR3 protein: CSASTQGASGNEQFF
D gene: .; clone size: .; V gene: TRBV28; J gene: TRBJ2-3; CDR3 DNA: TGTGCCAGCATCTTAGGTGGGGGCCAGAGAACTAGCACAGATACGCAGTATTTT; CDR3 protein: CASILGGGQRTSTDTQYF